The TCR beta chain under discussion was sequenced for a study of T cell changes during pregnancy in multiple sclerosis (dated by TCRdb to between 2017 and 2020). Concerning the study at large: The study looked at changes in the T cell repertoire across pregnancy in women with multiple sclerosis.

The library was built by means of the immunoSEQ multiplex PCR assay. What TCRdb holds here is the immuneACCESS table cut down to in-frame rearrangements. Part of the clones is not present; checked against another copy, under half of the missing clones reflect an unresolved V gene, and the others are unexplained. This sample has roughly 70,000 clones in its table, and 85% to 95% of those were observed once. The biggest ten clones account for 1.2% of the sample. As for this clone: Its antigen remains unidentified. There are no base qualities to consult, and no much larger clone falls within one base.

The specimen was peripheral blood, collected in the third trimester of pregnancy. The TCR originated in a female donor with multiple sclerosis, enrolled in a pregnancy study.

The nucleotide sequence is given as TGTGCCAGCAGCGCCCTCGGAGGCGGGGAGACCCAGTACTTC. The translation is CASSALGGGETQYF. The rearranged chain carries TRBV4-2 and TRBJ2-5; tentative D gene TRBD2, with 5 bases matching. Cut back by 5 bases and 5 bases, the V and J ends lie 15 bases apart. The CDR3 spans 14 residues, from the cysteine through the phenylalanine. Solely the CDR3 DNA is kept, with 42 bases framed from the first base. As encoded in the germline V gene, CDR1 is LGHNA while CDR2 is YNFKEQ.